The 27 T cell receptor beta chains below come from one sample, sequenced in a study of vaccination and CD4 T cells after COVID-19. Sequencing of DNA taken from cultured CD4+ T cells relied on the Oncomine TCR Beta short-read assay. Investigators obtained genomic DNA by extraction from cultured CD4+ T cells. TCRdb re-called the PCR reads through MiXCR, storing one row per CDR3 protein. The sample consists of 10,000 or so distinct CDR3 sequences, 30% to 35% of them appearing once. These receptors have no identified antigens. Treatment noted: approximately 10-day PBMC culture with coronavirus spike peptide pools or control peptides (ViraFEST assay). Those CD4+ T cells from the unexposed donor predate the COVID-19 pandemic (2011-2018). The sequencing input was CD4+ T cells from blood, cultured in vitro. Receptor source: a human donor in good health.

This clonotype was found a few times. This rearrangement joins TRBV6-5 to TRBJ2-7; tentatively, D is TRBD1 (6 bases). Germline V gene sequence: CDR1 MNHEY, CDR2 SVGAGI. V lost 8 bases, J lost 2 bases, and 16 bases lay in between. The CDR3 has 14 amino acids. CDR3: CASHYSRGTYEQYF. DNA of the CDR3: TGTGCCAGCCACTACTCGAGGGGGACCTACGAGCAGTACTTC.

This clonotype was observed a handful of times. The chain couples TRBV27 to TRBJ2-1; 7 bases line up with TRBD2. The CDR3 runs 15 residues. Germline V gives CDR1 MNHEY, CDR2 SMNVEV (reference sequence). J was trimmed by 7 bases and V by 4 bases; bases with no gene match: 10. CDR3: CASSSPRGSTNEQFF. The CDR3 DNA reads TGTGCCAGCAGTTCCCCCCGCGGGAGTACAAATGAGCAGTTCTTC.

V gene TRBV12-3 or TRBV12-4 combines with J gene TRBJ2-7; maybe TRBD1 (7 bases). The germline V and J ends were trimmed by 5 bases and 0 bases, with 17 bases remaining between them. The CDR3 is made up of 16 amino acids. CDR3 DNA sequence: TGTGCCAGCAGTCCTGGAGGGACAGCCCCCTCCTACGAGCAGTACTTC. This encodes CASSPGGTAPSYEQYF.

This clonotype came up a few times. The CDR3 spells CASSLVSSAGGGGGYTF. Here the CDR3 DNA reads TGTGCCAGCAGCTTAGTGAGCTCGGCAGGAGGGGGGGGCGGCTACACCTTC. This rearrangement joins TRBV7-2 to TRBJ1-2, with D perhaps matching TRBD1 (6 bases). V lost 1 base, J lost 8 bases, and 23 bases lay in between. Germline CDR1 SGHTA, CDR2 FQGNSA. The CDR3 totals 17 residues.

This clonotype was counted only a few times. In DNA, the CDR3 is TGCAGTGCTAGTCCAACCGGGACAGGGGCAGATACGCAGTATTTT. Translating it yields CSASPTGTGADTQYF. The chain uses TRBV20-1 and TRBJ2-3; 10 nucleotides line up with TRBD1. The junction had 7 bases not matched to a gene; V was cut back by 3 bases and J by 4 bases. The CDR3 sequence is 15 residues long. The V gene's germline CDR1 is DFQATT and CDR2 SNEGSKA (reference sequence).

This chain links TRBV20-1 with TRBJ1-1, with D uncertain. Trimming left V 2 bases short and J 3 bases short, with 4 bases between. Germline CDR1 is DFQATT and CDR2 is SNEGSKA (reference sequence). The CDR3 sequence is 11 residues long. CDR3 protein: CSARQHTEAFF. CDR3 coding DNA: TGCAGTGCTAGACAACACACTGAAGCTTTCTTT.

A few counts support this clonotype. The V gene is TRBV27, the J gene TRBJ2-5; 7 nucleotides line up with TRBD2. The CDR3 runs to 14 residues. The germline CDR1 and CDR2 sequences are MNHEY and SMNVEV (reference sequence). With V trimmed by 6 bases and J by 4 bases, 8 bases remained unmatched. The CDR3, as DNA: TGTGCCAGCAGGATCGCGGGAGTAGTAGAGACCCAGTACTTC. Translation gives CASRIAGVVETQYF.

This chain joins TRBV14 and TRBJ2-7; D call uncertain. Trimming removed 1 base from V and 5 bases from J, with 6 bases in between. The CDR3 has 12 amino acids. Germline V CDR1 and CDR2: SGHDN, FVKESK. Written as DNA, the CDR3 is TGTGCCAGCAGCCAAGGGGGTGACGAGCAGTACTTC. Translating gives CASSQGGDEQYF.

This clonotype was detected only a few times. CDR3 loop: CASREGTGELFF. The CDR3 DNA follows: TGTGCCAGCAGGGAGGGAACCGGGGAGCTGTTTTTT. The chain couples TRBV6-1 to TRBJ2-2, with D perhaps matching TRBD2 (6 bases). This CDR3 comprises 12 residues. V was clipped by 6 bases and J by 5 bases, with 7 bases between them. Germline assignment: CDR1 MNHNS and CDR2 SASEGT.

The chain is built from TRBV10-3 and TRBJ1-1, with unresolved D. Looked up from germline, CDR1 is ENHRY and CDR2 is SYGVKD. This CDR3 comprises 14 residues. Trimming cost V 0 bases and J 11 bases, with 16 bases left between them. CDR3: CAISESTHNTEAFF. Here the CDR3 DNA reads TGTGCCATCAGTGAGTCGACTCATAACACGGAGGCTTTCTTT.

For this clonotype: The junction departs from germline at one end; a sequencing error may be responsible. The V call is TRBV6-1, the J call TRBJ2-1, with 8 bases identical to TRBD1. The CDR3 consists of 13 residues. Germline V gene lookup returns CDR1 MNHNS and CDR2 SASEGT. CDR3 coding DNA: TGTGCCAGCAGAGGGACAGGCTTTAATGATCAGTTCTTC. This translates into CASRGTGFNDQFF.

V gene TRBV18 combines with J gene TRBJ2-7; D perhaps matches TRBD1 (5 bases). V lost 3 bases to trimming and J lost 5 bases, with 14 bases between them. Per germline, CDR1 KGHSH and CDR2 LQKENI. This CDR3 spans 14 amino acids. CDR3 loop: CASSPTASNHEQYF. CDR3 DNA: TGTGCCAGCTCACCGACAGCCTCGAACCACGAGCAGTACTTC. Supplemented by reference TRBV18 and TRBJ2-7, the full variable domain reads NAGVMQNPRHLVRRRGQEARLRCSPMKGHSHVYWYRQLPEEGLKFMVYLQKENIIDESGMPKERFSAEFPKEGPSILRIQQVVRGDSAAYFCASSPTASNHEQYFGPGTRLTVT.

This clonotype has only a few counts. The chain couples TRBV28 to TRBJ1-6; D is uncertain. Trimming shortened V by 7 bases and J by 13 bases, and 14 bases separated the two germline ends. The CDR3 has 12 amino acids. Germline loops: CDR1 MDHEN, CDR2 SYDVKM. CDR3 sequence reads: CASKMTGMPLHF. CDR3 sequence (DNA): TGTGCCAGCAAAATGACGGGGATGCCCCTCCACTTT. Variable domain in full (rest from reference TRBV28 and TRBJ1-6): DVKVTQSSRYLVKRTGEKVFLECVQDMDHENMFWYRQDPGLGLRLIYFSYDVKMKEKGDIPEGYSVSREKKERFSLILESASTNQTSMYLCASKMTGMPLHFGNGTRLTVT.

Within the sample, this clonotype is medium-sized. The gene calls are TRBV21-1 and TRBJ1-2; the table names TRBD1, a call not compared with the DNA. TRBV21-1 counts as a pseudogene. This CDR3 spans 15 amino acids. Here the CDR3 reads CASSKINRSNYGYTF. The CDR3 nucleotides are TGTGCCAGCAGCAAGATAAACAGGAGTAACTATGGCTACACCTTC.

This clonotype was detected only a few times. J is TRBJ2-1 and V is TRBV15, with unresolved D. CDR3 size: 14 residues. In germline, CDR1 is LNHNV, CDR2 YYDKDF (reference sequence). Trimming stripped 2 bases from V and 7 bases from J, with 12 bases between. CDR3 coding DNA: TGTGCCACCAGCAGACTACAACTTTTGAATGAGCAGTTCTTC. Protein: CATSRLQLLNEQFF.

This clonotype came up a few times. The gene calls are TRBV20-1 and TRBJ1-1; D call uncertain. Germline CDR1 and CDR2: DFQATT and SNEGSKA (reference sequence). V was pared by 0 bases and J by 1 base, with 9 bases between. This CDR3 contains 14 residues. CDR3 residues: CSARDRRKNTEAFF. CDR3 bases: TGCAGTGCTAGAGATCGGCGGAAGAACACTGAAGCTTTCTTT.

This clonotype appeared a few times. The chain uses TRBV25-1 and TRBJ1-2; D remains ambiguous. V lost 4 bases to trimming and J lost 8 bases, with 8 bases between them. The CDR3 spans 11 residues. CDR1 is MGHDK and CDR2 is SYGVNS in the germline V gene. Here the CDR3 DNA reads TGTGCCAGCAGTGTCCCCCAAGGCTACACCTTC. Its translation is CASSVPQGYTF.

Here the CDR3 reads CASSSGWTSGNNEQFF. The CDR3, as DNA: TGCGCCAGCAGCTCGGGTTGGACTAGCGGGAACAATGAGCAGTTCTTC. V and J are TRBV5-1 and TRBJ2-1; 12 bases are a match to TRBD2. Germline CDR1 and CDR2: SGHRS and YFSETQ. CDR3 size: 16 residues. After removal of 3 bases from V and 5 bases from J, the junction contained 6 bases not matched to a gene.

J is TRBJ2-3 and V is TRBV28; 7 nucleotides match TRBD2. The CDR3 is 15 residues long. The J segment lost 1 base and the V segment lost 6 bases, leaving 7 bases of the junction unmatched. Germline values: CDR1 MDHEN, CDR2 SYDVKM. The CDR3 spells CASRGSGPGTDTQYF. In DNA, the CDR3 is TGTGCCAGCAGGGGTAGCGGGCCTGGCACAGATACGCAGTATTTT. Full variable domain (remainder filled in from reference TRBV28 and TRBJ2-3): DVKVTQSSRYLVKRTGEKVFLECVQDMDHENMFWYRQDPGLGLRLIYFSYDVKMKEKGDIPEGYSVSREKKERFSLILESASTNQTSMYLCASRGSGPGTDTQYFGPGTRLTVL.

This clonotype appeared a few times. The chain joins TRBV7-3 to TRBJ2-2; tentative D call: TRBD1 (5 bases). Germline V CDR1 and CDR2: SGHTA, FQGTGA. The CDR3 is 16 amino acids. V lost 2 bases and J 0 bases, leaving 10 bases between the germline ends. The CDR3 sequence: CASSLLWTTNTGELFF. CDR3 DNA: TGTGCCAGCAGCTTACTTTGGACAACGAACACCGGGGAGCTGTTTTTT.

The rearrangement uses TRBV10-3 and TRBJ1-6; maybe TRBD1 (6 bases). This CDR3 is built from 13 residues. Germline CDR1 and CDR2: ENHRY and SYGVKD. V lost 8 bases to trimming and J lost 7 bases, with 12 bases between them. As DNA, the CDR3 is TGTGCCATCGTGGGGACACCCAATTCACCCCTCCACTTT. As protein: CAIVGTPNSPLHF.

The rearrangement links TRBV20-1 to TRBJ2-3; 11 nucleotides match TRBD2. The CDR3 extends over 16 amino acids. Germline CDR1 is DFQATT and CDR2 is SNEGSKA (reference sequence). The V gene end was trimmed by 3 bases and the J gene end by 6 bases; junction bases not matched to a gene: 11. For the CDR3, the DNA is TGCAGTGCTAGGGTGCTAGCGGGAGGATCATGGGATACGCAGTATTTT. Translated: CSARVLAGGSWDTQYF.

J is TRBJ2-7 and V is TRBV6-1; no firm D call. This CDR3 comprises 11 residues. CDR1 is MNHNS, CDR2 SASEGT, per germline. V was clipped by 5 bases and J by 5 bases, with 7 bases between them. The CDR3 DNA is TGTGCCAGCAGTCACCTCAACGAGCAGTACTTC. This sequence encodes CASSHLNEQYF.

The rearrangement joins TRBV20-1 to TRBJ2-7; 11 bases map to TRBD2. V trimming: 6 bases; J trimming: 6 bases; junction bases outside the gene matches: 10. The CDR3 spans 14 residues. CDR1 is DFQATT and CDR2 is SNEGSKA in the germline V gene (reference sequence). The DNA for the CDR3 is TGCAGTGCCCCCACCACTAGCGGGAGACGCGAGCAGTACTTC. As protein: CSAPTTSGRREQYF.

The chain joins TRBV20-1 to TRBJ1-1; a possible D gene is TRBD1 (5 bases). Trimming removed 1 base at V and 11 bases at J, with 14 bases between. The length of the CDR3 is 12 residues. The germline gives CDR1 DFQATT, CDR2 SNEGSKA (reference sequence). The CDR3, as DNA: TGCAGTGCTAGAGGGGGAAGGGGTTTCGCTTTCTTT. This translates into CSARGGRGFAFF.

The CDR3 region is CSARLGPDTQYF. CDR3 sequence (DNA): TGCAGTGCTAGACTAGGGCCAGATACGCAGTATTTT. This sequence joins TRBV20-1 and TRBJ2-3; D not certain. Germline V gene data show CDR1 as DFQATT and CDR2 as SNEGSKA (reference sequence). The CDR3 spans 12 residues. V was pared by 2 bases and J by 4 bases, with 7 bases between.

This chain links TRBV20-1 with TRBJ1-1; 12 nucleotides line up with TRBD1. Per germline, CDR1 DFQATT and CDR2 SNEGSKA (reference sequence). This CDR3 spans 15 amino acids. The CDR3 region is CSELGQGAVETEAFF. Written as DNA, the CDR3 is TGCAGCGAGTTGGGACAGGGGGCTGTGGAAACTGAAGCTTTCTTT.